A single sample is the source of the 17 T cell receptor beta chains below, sequenced in a study of T cell responses to AZD1222 COVID-19 vaccine. Clones were read by immunoSEQ multiplex PCR, and TCRdb kept only the in-frame ones, dropping some. The sample holds 150,000 to 200,000 clones; about 85% are singletons and the top ten take 2.6%. This sample comprised peripheral blood, obtained on day 0 of AZD1222 vaccination. These receptors all come from an adult in good health.

The chain has TRBV5-1 and TRBJ2-7, with no clear D. This CDR3 spans 14 amino acids. Per the germline V gene, CDR1 is SGHRS and CDR2 is YFSETQ. V lost 2 bases and J lost 1, with 10 bases in between. CDR3: CASSFQDSSYEQYF. In DNA, the CDR3 is TGCGCCAGCAGCTTCCAGGATTCATCCTACGAGCAGTACTTC.

The V and J genes are TRBV5-1 and TRBJ1-4; 7 bases line up with TRBD1. In germline, CDR1 is SGHRS, CDR2 YFSETQ. CDR3 length equals 15 residues. V was clipped by 5 bases and J by 7 bases; unmatched bases: 11. CDR3 amino acids: CASRRTGERGEKLFF. DNA for the CDR3: TGCGCCAGCAGAAGAACAGGGGAACGAGGTGAAAAACTGTTTTTT.

The V call is TRBV20-1, the J call TRBJ2-3; D unresolved. V was trimmed by 3 bases and J by 4 bases, leaving 5 bases between them. CDR3 length: 11 residues. CDR1 is DFQATT and CDR2 is SNEGSKA in the germline V gene (reference sequence). CDR3 coding DNA: TGCAGTGCTAGTTTCCCAGATACGCAGTATTTT. Translation gives CSASFPDTQYF.

The rearrangement links TRBV5-6 to TRBJ2-1; 9 bases line up with TRBD2. CDR1 is SGHDT and CDR2 is YYEEEE in the germline V gene. The CDR3 has 15 residues. V lost 4 bases and J lost 7; bases outside the gene matches: 9. The CDR3: CASSPRLAAWNEQFF. The CDR3 DNA follows: TGTGCCAGCAGCCCTCGACTAGCGGCTTGGAATGAGCAGTTCTTC.

On this clone: Different DNA sequences within this sample yield the same CDR3. V is TRBV5-1 and J is TRBJ1-2; maybe TRBD1 (5 bases). Trimming stripped 2 bases from V and 3 bases from J, with 8 bases between. The germline V gene encodes CDR1 SGHRS and CDR2 YFSETQ. The CDR3 totals 13 residues. CDR3 sequence: CASSFEGDYGYTF. The DNA for the CDR3 is TGCGCCAGCAGCTTCGAAGGGGACTATGGCTACACCTTC.

V is TRBV5-1 and J is TRBJ2-7, with TRBD2 identical over 11 bases. CDR3 length: 17 amino acids. CDR1 is SGHRS and CDR2 is YFSETQ in the germline V gene. The junction had 9 bases not matched to a gene; V was cut back by 4 bases and J by 0 bases. CDR3 bases: TGCGCCAGCAGCCGGGGGACTAGCGGCAGCAGCTCCTACGAGCAGTACTTC. The encoded protein is CASSRGTSGSSSYEQYF.

The chain couples TRBV14 to TRBJ2-7; no reliable D call. The CDR3 has 13 residues. V was pared by 5 bases and J by 3 bases, with 11 bases between. Germline V gene data show CDR1 as SGHDN and CDR2 as FVKESK. CDR3 DNA sequence: TGTGCCAGCAGCACTAATGACCTCTACGAGCAGTACTTC. This gives the protein CASSTNDLYEQYF.

V and J are TRBV28 and TRBJ2-7; TRBD2 matches 7 bases. CDR1 and CDR2 from the germline V gene are MDHEN and SYDVKM. With 5 bases clipped from V and 2 bases from J, the junction kept 6 bases outside the gene matches. The length of the CDR3 is 14 residues. The CDR3 nucleotides read TGTGCCAGCAGTAGGGGAGGGTGGCCCTACGAGCAGTACTTC. Amino acid sequence: CASSRGGWPYEQYF.

This clone was seen only a few times. The chain joins TRBV7-9 to TRBJ2-3, with 12 bases that match TRBD2. The CDR3 runs 15 residues. The V gene end was trimmed by 7 bases and the J gene end by 4 bases; junction bases not matched to a gene: 6. In germline, CDR1 is SEHNR, CDR2 FQNEAQ (reference sequence). The CDR3 nucleotides are TGTGCCAGCACGAGGACTAGCGGGATACCAGATACGCAGTATTTT. Its translation: CASTRTSGIPDTQYF.

The V and J genes are TRBV27 and TRBJ1-6, with D possibly matching TRBD1 (6 bases). Between the trimmed V and J ends, which lost 5 bases and 7 bases, there was a span of 15 bases. Germline CDR1 reads MNHEY; CDR2 reads SMNVEV (reference sequence). The CDR3 consists of 15 residues. The CDR3 DNA is TGTGCCAGCAGTCCCCAGACAGGTTACAATTCACCCCTCCACTTT. Amino acid sequence: CASSPQTGYNSPLHF.

V usage is TRBV28 and J usage is TRBJ2-3, with TRBD2 identical over 9 bases. V dropped 6 bases and J dropped 8; count of bases not matched to a gene: 9. The CDR3 is 14 amino acids. Germline V gene data show CDR1 as MDHEN and CDR2 as SYDVKM. CDR3 sequence reads: CASSISGSLGTQYF. CDR3 coding DNA: TGTGCCAGCAGCATTAGCGGGAGCTTAGGTACGCAGTATTTT.

This chain joins TRBV5-1 and TRBJ1-1, with no clear D. Germline V gives CDR1 SGHRS, CDR2 YFSETQ. This CDR3 contains 15 residues. V was shortened by 1 base and J by 1 base, with 11 bases between the two germline ends. As DNA, the CDR3 is TGCGCCAGCAGCTTGCGGGTTCCTCCGAACACTGAAGCTTTCTTT. It codes for CASSLRVPPNTEAFF.

The J gene is TRBJ1-1, the V gene TRBV27; 9 nucleotides align to TRBD1. Germline loops: CDR1 MNHEY, CDR2 SMNVEV (reference sequence). CDR3 length: 14 residues. V shed 7 bases, J shed 5 bases, and the junction held 8 bases outside the gene matches. The CDR3 loop reads CASNTRDRVTEAFF. The DNA for the CDR3 is TGTGCCAGCAATACTCGGGACAGGGTTACTGAAGCTTTCTTT.

This clone was detected only a few times. This rearrangement joins TRBV7-9 to TRBJ1-2, with 8 bases fitting TRBD1. After removal of 4 bases from V and 5 bases from J, the junction contained 6 bases not matched to a gene. The CDR3 has 14 amino acids. Germline V lookup: CDR1 SEHNR, CDR2 FQNEAQ (reference sequence). Here the CDR3 DNA reads TGTGCCAGCAGCTCCGGACAGGGTTGGTATGGCTACACCTTC. It specifies CASSSGQGWYGYTF.

This clone showed up just a few times. This chain joins TRBV27 and TRBJ1-2; TRBD1 agrees at 8 bases. V lost 3 bases, J lost 2 bases, and 2 bases stayed unmatched. This CDR3 has 14 amino acids. In germline, CDR1 is MNHEY, CDR2 SMNVEV (reference sequence). The CDR3 sequence: CASSFRGPNYGYTF. Here the CDR3 DNA reads TGTGCCAGCAGTTTCAGGGGGCCCAACTATGGCTACACCTTC.

This chain joins TRBV5-1 and TRBJ1-6, with TRBD1 identical over 7 bases. The CDR3 sequence is 16 residues long. Germline CDR1 reads SGHRS; CDR2 reads YFSETQ. V shed 0 bases and J 9 bases; nucleotides not matched to a gene: 9. CDR3 in amino acids: CASSLASRDRGSPLHF. CDR3 coding DNA: TGCGCCAGCAGCTTGGCCTCTCGGGACAGAGGTTCACCCCTCCACTTT.

V and J are TRBV5-4 and TRBJ1-2; tentatively, D is TRBD1 (6 bases). The germline V gene has CDR1 SGHNT and CDR2 YYREEE (reference sequence). Trimming took 1 base from V and 6 from J, leaving 13 bases between them. This CDR3 is built from 14 residues. For the CDR3, the DNA is TGTGCCAGCAGCTTGAGAACAGGGCAGCATGGCTACACCTTC. Its protein product is CASSLRTGQHGYTF.